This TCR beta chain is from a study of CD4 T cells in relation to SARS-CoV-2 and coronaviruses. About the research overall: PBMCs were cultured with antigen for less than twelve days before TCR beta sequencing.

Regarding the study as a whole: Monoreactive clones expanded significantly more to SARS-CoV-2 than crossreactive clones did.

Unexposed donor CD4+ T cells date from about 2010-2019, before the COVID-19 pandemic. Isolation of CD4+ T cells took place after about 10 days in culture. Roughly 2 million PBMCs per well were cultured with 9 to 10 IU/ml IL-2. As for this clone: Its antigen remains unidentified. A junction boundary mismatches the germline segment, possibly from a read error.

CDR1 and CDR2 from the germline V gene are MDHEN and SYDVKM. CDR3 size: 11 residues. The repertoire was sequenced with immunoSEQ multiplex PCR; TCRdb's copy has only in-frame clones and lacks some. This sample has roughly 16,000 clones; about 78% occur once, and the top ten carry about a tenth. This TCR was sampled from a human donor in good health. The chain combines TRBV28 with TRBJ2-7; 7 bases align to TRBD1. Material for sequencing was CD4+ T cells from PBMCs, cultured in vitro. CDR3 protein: CASSAWTGPHF. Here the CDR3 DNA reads TGTGCCAGCAGTGCATGGACAGGTCCACACTTC.